A selection of T cell receptor beta chains follows, all from one sample in a study of beta chain features in type 1 diabetes. The data were produced by immunoSEQ multiplex PCR, yet TCRdb's version contains in-frame clones alone and is incomplete. The sample yields 200,000 to 300,000 clones, 20% seen once. Specimen: naive CD4+ T cells from blood. These receptors all come from a woman aged 35 to 49 with type 1 diabetes. Each CDR3 is given with its conserved first and last residue. A D gene is named only where the DNA matches it firmly. The size field is filled for only some rows; it gives once, few, many or a size class.

D gene	V gene	clone size	J gene	CDR3 protein	CDR3 DNA
TRBD1	TRBV9	few	TRBJ1-5	CASSVGGTGPQPQHF	TGTGCCAGCAGCGTAGGGGGGACAGGGCCACAGCCCCAGCATTTT
TRBD2	TRBV7-9	few	TRBJ2-7	CASSSSGQSSYEQYF	TGTGCCAGCAGCTCTAGCGGGCAGAGCTCCTACGAGCAGTACTTC
TRBD2	TRBV7-9	few	TRBJ2-5	CASSRETSGGRETQYF	TGTGCCAGCAGCCGGGAGACTAGCGGGGGGCGAGAGACCCAGTACTTC
.	TRBV4-3	.	TRBJ1-4	CASSPRPTVSNEKLFF	TGCGCCAGCAGCCCCCGCCCGACAGTGTCTAATGAAAAACTGTTTTTT
.	TRBV18	few	TRBJ2-6	CASSPPSFSGANVLTF	TGTGCCAGCTCACCACCTTCATTCTCTGGGGCCAACGTCCTGACTTTC
.	TRBV18	.	TRBJ2-7	CASSPLTGEQYF	TGTGCCAGCTCACCACTTACCGGCGAGCAGTACTTC
.	TRBV4-3	few	TRBJ1-5	CASSQEERIQPQHF	TGCGCCAGCAGCCAAGAAGAGAGGATTCAGCCCCAACATTTT
TRBD2	TRBV9	.	TRBJ2-1	CASSARLAGDGLDEQFF	TGTGCCAGCAGCGCTCGACTAGCGGGAGATGGGCTAGATGAGCAGTTCTTC
TRBD1	TRBV7-9	few	TRBJ2-5	CASSLRQGAGETQYF	TGTGCCAGCAGCTTACGACAGGGGGCAGGAGAGACCCAGTACTTC
TRBD1	TRBV10-3	few	TRBJ2-3	CASSTGTGEADTQYF	TGTGCCTCCTCAACCGGGACAGGGGAAGCGGATACGCAGTATTTT
TRBD2	TRBV14	.	TRBJ2-1	CASSPTLAGSEQFF	TGTGCCAGCAGCCCTACTCTAGCGGGAAGTGAGCAGTTCTTC
TRBD1	TRBV11-2	.	TRBJ1-5	CASNPLAGRGRVQPQHF	TGTGCCAGCAACCCATTAGCTGGCAGGGGGCGCGTTCAGCCCCAGCATTTT
TRBD2	TRBV11-2	.	TRBJ2-1	CASSSTSGGAGYNEQFF	TGTGCCAGCAGCTCGACTAGCGGGGGGGCTGGCTACAATGAGCAGTTCTTC
.	TRBV7-3	few	TRBJ2-3	CASSPGGAGTDTQYF	TGTGCCAGCAGCCCCGGAGGGGCGGGCACAGATACGCAGTATTTT
TRBD1	TRBV5-1	few	TRBJ2-7	CASSVRGQASYEQYF	TGCGCCAGCAGTGTTCGGGGACAGGCCTCCTACGAGCAGTACTTC
TRBD1	TRBV5-6	few	TRBJ2-7	CASSPGQGAGEQYF	TGTGCCAGCAGCCCAGGACAGGGGGCTGGCGAGCAGTACTTC
.	TRBV15	.	TRBJ1-1	CATSRDRGGGDTEAFF	TGTGCCACCAGCAGAGATCGGGGGGGCGGGGACACTGAAGCTTTCTTT
TRBD1	TRBV5-1	few	TRBJ2-2	CASSLPWTGERSGELFF	TGCGCCAGCAGCTTGCCCTGGACAGGGGAGAGATCCGGGGAGCTGTTTTTT
TRBD1	TRBV11-2	few	TRBJ1-1	CASSRGQGGTEAFF	TGTGCCAGCAGCCGAGGACAGGGCGGCACTGAAGCTTTCTTT
TRBD1	TRBV29-1	.	TRBJ1-2	CSVVWDRPYGYTF	TGCAGCGTTGTCTGGGACAGACCCTATGGCTACACCTTC
TRBD2	TRBV30	few	TRBJ2-7	CAWSAQRTSGVGFYEQYF	TGTGCCTGGAGTGCCCAGAGGACTAGCGGGGTAGGGTTCTACGAGCAGTACTTC
.	TRBV5-4	.	TRBJ1-2	CASSSYTAGPGGYTF	TGTGCCAGCAGCTCTTATACGGCGGGGCCCGGCGGCTACACCTTC
.	TRBV18	few	TRBJ2-7	CASSPMSGDEQYF	TGTGCCAGCTCACCCATGTCGGGGGACGAGCAGTACTTC
.	TRBV4-2	.	TRBJ1-2	CASSQALYGYTF	TGTGCCAGCAGCCAAGCCCTATATGGCTACACCTTC
TRBD2	TRBV11-2	.	TRBJ2-1	CASSFSSGVYNEQFF	TGTGCCAGCAGCTTCTCTAGCGGGGTCTACAATGAGCAGTTCTTC
TRBD2	TRBV28	.	TRBJ2-7	CASSLRTSVNF	TGTGCCAGCAGTCTGAGGACTAGCGTAAACTTC
.	TRBV7-9	.	TRBJ1-1	CASSLPEEAAFF	TGTGCCAGCAGCCTGCCCGAAGAGGCGGCTTTCTTT